These 20 T cell receptor beta chains came from one sample sequenced in a study of cytomegalovirus exposure and HLA in healthy donors. The primer mix had 60 Vbeta and 13 Jbeta primers. Generated by immunoSEQ multiplex PCR, the TCRdb table keeps only in-frame clones and is missing some. Of 60,000 to 75,000 clones listed, less than 70% were seen once; the top ten hold over 2.5%. Sequenced material: PBMCs. Receptors originate from a woman in her forties or fifties in good health and CMV-seronegative.

The chain is built from TRBV6-5 and TRBJ1-1; D is unresolved. V dropped 1 base and J dropped 0 bases, with 12 bases sitting between them. The CDR3 covers 16 residues. Per germline, CDR1 MNHEY and CDR2 SVGAGI. The CDR3 DNA is TGTGCCAGCAGTTACTTCCAGGCGGGAATGAACACTGAAGCTTTCTTT. Translated, it gives CASSYFQAGMNTEAFF.

This clone was detected only a few times. The chain combines TRBV7-2 with TRBJ2-3, with a tentative D call TRBD2 (5 bases). The CDR3 runs 13 residues. Germline CDR1 reads SGHTA; CDR2 reads FQGNSA. Trimming cost V 5 bases and J 6 bases, with 12 bases left between them. The CDR3 sequence is CASSSQTRDTQYF. CDR3 sequence (DNA): TGTGCCAGCAGCAGCCAAACTAGGGATACGCAGTATTTT.

The chain links TRBV9 to TRBJ2-1, with TRBD2 identical over 7 bases. Per the germline V gene, CDR1 is SGDLS and CDR2 is YYNGEE. There are 15 residues in the CDR3. J lost 8 bases, V lost 1 base, and 9 bases had no gene match. CDR3 sequence (DNA): TGTGCCAGCAGCGTAAGGGAGGGCCGTAGCGATGAGCAGTTCTTC. Residues: CASSVREGRSDEQFF. The variable domain in full, completed from reference TRBV9 and TRBJ2-1, reads DSGVTQTPKHLITATGQRVTLRCSPRSGDLSVYWYQQSLDQGLQFLIQYYNGEERAKGNILERFSAQQFPDLHSELNLSSLELGDSALYFCASSVREGRSDEQFFGPGTRLTVL.

The gene calls are TRBV5-1 and TRBJ2-1; D is unresolved. The germline V and J ends were trimmed by 5 bases and 7 bases, with 13 bases remaining between them. Germline V gives CDR1 SGHRS, CDR2 YFSETQ. This CDR3 has 13 amino acids. The DNA of the CDR3 is TGCGCCAGCAGACTGACAATGTGGAATGAGCAGTTCTTC. Protein sequence: CASRLTMWNEQFF.

This clone has a handful of counts. The chain has TRBV28 and TRBJ2-5, with TRBD2 as a possible D gene (6 bases). The V and J ends lost 4 bases and 1 base respectively, with 10 bases between them. CDR3 size: 14 residues. CDR1 is MDHEN, CDR2 SYDVKM, per germline. CDR3 sequence: CASSSIGGQETQYF. In nucleotides, the CDR3 is TGTGCCAGCAGTTCCATCGGGGGCCAAGAGACCCAGTACTTC.

The chain is built from TRBV9 and TRBJ2-3; 12 bases fit TRBD2. This CDR3 is 16 amino acids long. V gave up 4 bases and J gave up 0 bases; unmatched junction bases: 3. The germline CDR1 and CDR2 sequences are SGDLS and YYNGEE. CDR3 amino acids: CASSPGTSGSTDTQYF. CDR3 nucleotides: TGTGCCAGCAGCCCGGGGACTAGCGGGAGCACAGATACGCAGTATTTT.

This clone has only a few counts. The V gene is TRBV9, the J gene TRBJ2-7; TRBD2 aligns across 10 bases. CDR1 is SGDLS, CDR2 YYNGEE, per germline. Unmatched junction bases numbered 12, after V lost 4 bases and J lost 5 bases. The CDR3 spans 16 residues. The CDR3, as DNA: TGTGCCAGCAGCCCCCCTTCAGCGGGAGGGCCGAACGAGCAGTACTTC. The encoded protein is CASSPPSAGGPNEQYF.

The chain carries TRBV7-9 and TRBJ2-3; D uncertain. Germline CDR1 and CDR2: SEHNR and FQNEAQ (reference sequence). V lost 0 bases and J lost 10, with 11 bases in between. This CDR3 has 13 residues. CDR3 DNA sequence: TGTGCCAGCAGCTTAGCATCTAGAGTGGCGCAGTATTTT. Protein product: CASSLASRVAQYF.

The chain couples TRBV18 to TRBJ2-5, with 7 positions matching TRBD1. V lost 6 bases to trimming and J lost 3 bases; unmatched junction nucleotides: 1. The CDR3 has 12 amino acids. CDR1 and CDR2 from the germline V gene are KGHSH and LQKENI. The CDR3 DNA follows: TGTGCCAGCTCCGACAGGGAAGAGACCCAGTACTTC. Translating gives CASSDREETQYF.

The chain recombines TRBV7-8 with TRBJ2-7; D is undetermined. This CDR3 is 13 amino acids long. The V and J ends lost 2 bases and 3 bases respectively, with 8 bases between them. The V gene's germline CDR1 is SGHVS and CDR2 FQNEAQ. The CDR3 loop reads CASSLNVGYEQYF. CDR3 sequence (DNA): TGTGCCAGCAGCTTAAATGTCGGCTACGAGCAGTACTTC.

The chain joins TRBV7-3 to TRBJ2-7; 16 bases are a match to TRBD2. Germline loops: CDR1 SGHTA, CDR2 FQGTGA. The V and J ends lost 8 bases and 3 bases, in that order; junction bases with no gene match: 10. The CDR3 covers 17 residues. The CDR3 is CASARGLAGGPGYEQYF. In nucleotides, the CDR3 is TGTGCCAGCGCGCGGGGACTAGCGGGAGGGCCTGGCTACGAGCAGTACTTC.

The V call is TRBV15, the J call TRBJ1-5; 8 bases are a match to TRBD1. CDR1 is LNHNV, CDR2 YYDKDF, per germline (reference sequence). V was pared by 5 bases and J by 7 bases, with 4 bases of the junction left unmatched. This CDR3 is 13 amino acids long. In DNA, the CDR3 is TGTGCCACCAGCGGTGACAGGGGACAGCCCCAGCATTTT. It encodes CATSGDRGQPQHF.

The rearrangement uses TRBV4-3 and TRBJ2-1; D is unresolved. Germline-derived CDR1 and CDR2 are LGHNA and YSLEER. The CDR3 runs to 16 residues. The germline V and J ends were trimmed by 0 bases and 0 bases, with 9 bases remaining between them. This CDR3 reads CASSQDTRSSYNEQFF. CDR3 nucleotide sequence: TGCGCCAGCAGCCAAGATACCCGCAGCTCCTACAATGAGCAGTTCTTC.

This clone came up a few times. The chain uses TRBV4-3 and TRBJ1-4, with D possibly being TRBD1 (6 bases). The CDR3 is made up of 16 amino acids. Trimming pared 0 bases from V and 6 bases from J, leaving 14 bases between. Germline V gene data show CDR1 as LGHNA and CDR2 as YSLEER. The CDR3 nucleotides read TGCGCCAGCAGCCAAGAAGGTTCGACAGGAGATGAAAAACTGTTTTTT. Its protein product is CASSQEGSTGDEKLFF.

The chain couples TRBV7-9 to TRBJ2-6, with 7 positions matching TRBD1. Germline V gene lookup returns CDR1 SEHNR and CDR2 FQNEAQ (reference sequence). This CDR3 comprises 15 residues. V shed 6 bases and J 0 bases; nucleotides not matched to a gene: 2. CDR3 nucleotide sequence: TGTGCCAGCAGTCAGGGGGACTCTGGGGCCAACGTCCTGACTTTC. Amino acids: CASSQGDSGANVLTF.

This clone was observed a handful of times. The V and J genes are TRBV7-9 and TRBJ1-4; TRBD1 is a possible D gene (5 bases). The germline V and J ends were trimmed by 0 bases and 5 bases, with 16 bases remaining between them. The CDR3 runs 17 residues. Germline V CDR1 and CDR2: SEHNR, FQNEAQ (reference sequence). This CDR3 is CASSLAWTWGENEKLFF. For the CDR3, the DNA is TGTGCCAGCAGCTTAGCGTGGACCTGGGGGGAGAATGAAAAACTGTTTTTT.

This clone was found once. The CDR3 bases are TGCGCCAGCAGCGGGGACAGTAGCTATGGCTACACCTTC. Its translation is CASSGDSSYGYTF. This chain joins TRBV5-1 and TRBJ1-2; 7 nucleotides match TRBD1. The length of the CDR3 is 13 residues. J lost 4 bases, V lost 4 bases, and 4 bases had no gene match. CDR1 SGHRS and CDR2 YFSETQ come from the germline V gene.

Only a few counts were recorded for this clone. The chain carries TRBV11-2 and TRBJ2-1, with TRBD2 matching 9 bases. The germline gives CDR1 SGHAT, CDR2 FQNNGV. The trim removed 4 bases at V and 5 bases at J, leaving 15 bases unmatched. The CDR3 is 18 residues long. DNA of the CDR3: TGTGCCAGCAGCTCTCCTCTCAGCAGCGGGAGGTTTGACAATGAGCAGTTCTTC. This translates into CASSSPLSSGRFDNEQFF.

The chain joins TRBV27 to TRBJ1-2, with 11 bases that match TRBD1. V gave up 3 bases and J gave up 7 bases; unmatched junction bases: 7. Germline V gene sequence: CDR1 MNHEY, CDR2 SMNVEV (reference sequence). The CDR3 totals 15 residues. The CDR3 DNA follows: TGTGCCAGCAGTTTTACAGGACAGGGGGCAGGTGGCTACACCTTC. It is translated as CASSFTGQGAGGYTF.

This clone occurred once. CDR3 DNA: TGTGCCAGTAGTTGGACAGGGGGCAATAACTATGGCTACACCTTC. It translates to CASSWTGGNNYGYTF. The chain has TRBV19 and TRBJ1-2, with 11 bases identical to TRBD1. The junction had 3 bases not matched to a gene; V was cut back by 5 bases and J by 1 base. CDR1 is LNHDA, CDR2 SQIVND, per germline (reference sequence). The CDR3 consists of 15 residues. Complete variable domain (other parts from reference TRBV19 and TRBJ1-2): DGGITQSPKYLFRKEGQNVTLSCEQNLNHDAMYWYRQDPGQGLRLIYYSQIVNDFQKGDIAEGYSVSREKKESFPLTVTSAQKNPTAFYLCASSWTGGNNYGYTFGSGTRLTVV.